These 30 T cell receptor beta chains came from one sample sequenced in a study of Graves' ophthalmopathy and Graves' hyperthyroidism. RNA transcripts yielded amplified TCR beta CDR3 regions. Second-round multiplex PCR followed a first-round RT-PCR using HTBI primers. TCRdb processed the multiplex PCR reads anew with MiXCR; each CDR3 protein has one entry. The top ten clones hold more than 9.5% of a sample with roughly 1.1 million distinct CDR3 sequences, less than 45% of them seen once. Sequenced input: peripheral blood or thyroid tissue (not recorded which). The receptors come from an adult man with Graves' hyperthyroidism.

The rearrangement joins TRBV2 to TRBJ1-2, with D hard to call. The CDR3 consists of 12 residues. V dropped 5 bases and J dropped 8 bases, with 12 bases sitting between them. Germline loops: CDR1 SNHLY, CDR2 FYNNEI. In nucleotides, the CDR3 is TGTGCCAGCAGTTTTGCCTTAGAGGGCTACACCTTC. Protein sequence: CASSFALEGYTF.

This clonotype was observed a handful of times. This chain links TRBV6-6 with TRBJ1-6; D ambiguous. Trimming removed 9 bases at V and 0 bases at J, with 9 bases between. Germline V gene data show CDR1 as MNHNY and CDR2 as SVGAGI (reference sequence). The CDR3 has 14 amino acids. The CDR3 DNA follows: TGTGCCAGTGGGCCAAGCTCCTATAATTCACCCCTCCACTTT. Its translation: CASGPSSYNSPLHF.

This clonotype was seen many times. The chain recombines TRBV12-3 or TRBV12-4 with TRBJ1-2; D is possibly TRBD1 (5 bases). There are 13 residues in the CDR3. V was shortened by 3 bases and J by 8 bases, with 13 bases between the two germline ends. CDR3: CASSLQGSRGYTF. Here the CDR3 DNA reads TGTGCCAGCAGTTTGCAGGGTAGCCGCGGCTACACCTTC.

This clonotype was found many times. The rearrangement uses TRBV9 and TRBJ1-5; possibly TRBD1 for D (6 bases). CDR3 length: 15 amino acids. Trimming removed 4 bases at V and 3 bases at J, with 14 bases between. Germline assignment: CDR1 SGDLS and CDR2 YYNGEE. The CDR3 protein is CASSRDDRNNQPQHF. The CDR3 bases are TGTGCCAGCAGCCGCGACGACAGGAACAATCAGCCCCAGCATTTT.

This sequence joins TRBV11-2 and TRBJ2-7, with D possibly TRBD1 on 5 matching bases. Germline-derived CDR1 and CDR2 are SGHAT and FQNNGV. V was cut by 7 bases and J by 4 bases, with 11 bases left in between. The CDR3 extends over 12 amino acids. The CDR3 loop is CASTGAGYEQYF. The CDR3 nucleotides are TGTGCCAGCACTGGGGCAGGATACGAGCAGTACTTC.

This chain uses TRBV10-3 with TRBJ2-5, with 12 bases identical to TRBD1. The CDR3 is 14 residues long. Per germline, CDR1 ENHRY and CDR2 SYGVKD. With 6 bases clipped from V and 4 bases from J, the junction kept 3 bases outside the gene matches. Written as DNA, the CDR3 is TGTGCCATCAGGGGACAGGGGGCACGAGAGACCCAGTACTTC. This encodes CAIRGQGARETQYF.

The sample holds a few counts of this clonotype. The V and J genes are TRBV5-1 and TRBJ1-2; a weak D match, TRBD1 (6 bases). Looked up from germline, CDR1 is SGHRS and CDR2 is YFSETQ. V was pared by 0 bases and J by 4 bases, with 19 bases between. The CDR3 totals 17 residues. This CDR3 is CASSLVFPGHSTYGYTF. In DNA, the CDR3 is TGCGCCAGCAGCTTGGTTTTCCCGGGACATTCTACCTATGGCTACACCTTC.

This clonotype was observed a few times. The chain couples TRBV30 to TRBJ2-7, with 7 bases aligning to TRBD2. V lost 8 bases, J lost 1 base, and 8 bases stayed unmatched. The CDR3 covers 13 residues. Germline CDR1 is GTSNPN and CDR2 is SVGIG (reference sequence). This CDR3 reads CARATGGSYEQYF. In DNA, the CDR3 is TGTGCCAGAGCTACGGGGGGATCCTACGAGCAGTACTTC. The full variable domain, completed using reference TRBV30 and TRBJ2-7, is SQTIHQWPATLVQPVGSPLSLECTVEGTSNPNLYWYRQAAGRGLQLLFYSVGIGQISSEVPQNLSASRPQDRQFILSSKKLLLSDSGFYLCARATGGSYEQYFGPGTRLTVT.

The chain combines TRBV24-1 with TRBJ1-5; 9 positions match TRBD1. The CDR3 is made up of 18 amino acids. Germline CDR1 is KGHDR and CDR2 is SFDVKD. V was clipped by 0 bases and J by 0 bases; unmatched bases: 5. CDR3 bases: TGTGCCACCAGTGATTTGAGGGACAGGGATTATAGCAATCAGCCCCAGCATTTT. Protein: CATSDLRDRDYSNQPQHF.

The chain combines TRBV5-1 with TRBJ2-2, with D unclear. The CDR3 totals 14 residues. Trimming left V 7 bases short and J 7 bases short, with 17 bases between. Per germline, CDR1 SGHRS and CDR2 YFSETQ. The CDR3 nucleotides read TGCGCCAGCCATGAGACCTTTGTGAACGGGGAGCTGTTTTTT. This gives the protein CASHETFVNGELFF.

This clonotype was recorded many times. The V and J genes are TRBV15 and TRBJ1-2, with 7 bases lining up with TRBD1. With 6 bases clipped from V and 1 base from J, the junction kept 8 bases outside the gene matches. Per the germline V gene, CDR1 is LNHNV and CDR2 is YYDKDF (reference sequence). The CDR3 runs 15 residues. The CDR3 nucleotides are TGTGCCACCAGGCCGACAGGGACTAATAACTATGGCTACACCTTC. This encodes CATRPTGTNNYGYTF.

Concerning this clonotype: One base away lies a much larger clone, so this may be a sequencing read error. CDR3 sequence (DNA): TGCAGTGCTAGACGTGTATGGGGCTACACCTTC. Translated, it gives CSARRVWGYTF. The chain joins TRBV20-1 to TRBJ1-2; D is unclear. CDR1 DFQATT and CDR2 SNEGSKA come from the germline V gene (reference sequence). This CDR3 is 11 amino acids long. V was cut by 2 bases and J by 8 bases, with 9 bases left in between.

The sample holds many counts of this clonotype. The V and J genes are TRBV20-1 and TRBJ1-1; the D is unclear. Germline assignment: CDR1 DFQATT and CDR2 SNEGSKA (reference sequence). This CDR3 comprises 11 residues. V lost 6 bases to trimming and J lost 2 bases, with 7 bases between them. CDR3: CSAQHNTEAFF. The CDR3 bases are TGCAGTGCCCAACACAACACTGAAGCTTTCTTT.

This clonotype was detected many times. The V gene is TRBV20-1, the J gene TRBJ1-5, with D perhaps matching TRBD1 (6 bases). V was shortened by 6 bases and J by 0 bases, with 12 bases between the two germline ends. The CDR3 is made up of 14 amino acids. Germline CDR1 reads DFQATT; CDR2 reads SNEGSKA (reference sequence). In nucleotides, the CDR3 is TGCAGTGCCGGGGAGGGGGTTAGCAATCAGCCCCAGCATTTT. Translated, it gives CSAGEGVSNQPQHF.

This clonotype was counted at least ten times. V usage is TRBV15 and J usage is TRBJ1-2; 12 bases match TRBD1. With 4 bases clipped from V and 4 bases from J, the junction kept 4 bases outside the gene matches. The CDR3 loop spans 15 amino acids. Germline V gene data show CDR1 as LNHNV and CDR2 as YYDKDF (reference sequence). CDR3 amino acids: CATSTGTGGRYGYTF. In DNA form, the CDR3 reads TGTGCCACCAGCACGGGGACAGGGGGCCGCTATGGCTACACCTTC.

This clonotype was counted at least ten times. The chain has TRBV19 and TRBJ1-5, with TRBD1 identical over 7 bases. Germline CDR1 reads LNHDA; CDR2 reads SQIVND (reference sequence). The CDR3 sequence is 15 residues long. V trimming: 8 bases; J trimming: 3 bases; junction bases outside the gene matches: 10. CDR3 sequence (DNA): TGTGCCAGTTCAATAGAGGGGGCAGACAATCAGCCCCAGCATTTT. This sequence encodes CASSIEGADNQPQHF.

A word on this clonotype: A read error may account for a junction end that differs from germline. V gene TRBV6-5 combines with J gene TRBJ1-2; no firm D call. Germline CDR1 and CDR2: MNHEY and SVGAGI. This CDR3 is 13 amino acids long. CDR3 sequence (DNA): TGTGCCAGCAGACGCCGTAGAGCTGGAGGCTACGCCTTC. Protein: CASRRRRAGGYAF.

This clonotype was seen only a few times. This CDR3 reads CASSLWTGEDYGYTF. DNA of the CDR3: TGTGCCAGCAGCTTATGGACAGGAGAAGACTATGGCTACACCTTC. The chain joins TRBV5-8 to TRBJ1-2; 7 bases match TRBD1. There are 15 residues in the CDR3. The J segment lost 3 bases and the V segment lost 2 bases, leaving 7 bases of the junction unmatched. From germline, CDR1 is SGHTS and CDR2 YDEGEE.

The chain couples TRBV11-1 to TRBJ2-7, with TRBD1 matching over 9 bases. Trimming at V came to 6 bases and at J to 9 bases, leaving 15 bases not matched to a gene. The length of the CDR3 is 15 residues. The germline V gene has CDR1 SGHAT and CDR2 FQDESV (reference sequence). The CDR3 bases are TGTGCCAGCAGGCAGCCGGGACAGGGAAATGGGGTGCAGTACTTC. This translates into CASRQPGQGNGVQYF.

This clonotype showed up many times. V is TRBV6-6 and J is TRBJ2-5, with 12 bases identical to TRBD2. V lost 5 bases to trimming and J lost 7 bases; unmatched junction nucleotides: 11. The CDR3 sequence is 16 residues long. Germline lookup yields CDR1 MNHNY and CDR2 SVGAGI (reference sequence). The CDR3 sequence: CASSPGLAGPGGTQYF. The CDR3 bases are TGTGCCAGCAGTCCCGGACTAGCGGGGCCAGGCGGGACCCAGTACTTC.

This clonotype has more than one count but fewer than ten. The chain carries TRBV10-2 and TRBJ1-4, with D tentatively TRBD1 (5 bases). V was shortened by 4 bases and J by 5 bases, with 17 bases between the two germline ends. This CDR3 spans 16 amino acids. Germline V CDR1 and CDR2: WSHSY, SAAADI. The CDR3 sequence: CASSGRPGPLNEKLFF. DNA of the CDR3: TGCGCCAGCAGTGGGCGTCCGGGACCTTTAAATGAAAAACTGTTTTTT.

V is TRBV29-1 and J is TRBJ2-7; 8 bases align to TRBD1. CDR3 length: 14 residues. V lost 6 bases to trimming and J lost 7 bases; unmatched junction nucleotides: 14. Germline CDR1 and CDR2: SQVTM and ANQGSEA. CDR3 in amino acids: CSVLVPGQGREQYF. In nucleotides, the CDR3 is TGCAGCGTGTTGGTTCCCGGACAGGGCCGGGAGCAGTACTTC.

The chain joins TRBV12-3 or TRBV12-4 to TRBJ1-1; weak D call: TRBD1 (6 bases). The germline V and J ends were trimmed by 5 bases and 6 bases, with 22 bases remaining between them. The CDR3 length is 16 residues. The CDR3 region is CASSMGTGPMRAEAFF. CDR3 sequence (DNA): TGTGCCAGCAGTATGGGAACAGGGCCCATGAGAGCTGAAGCTTTCTTT.

In regard to this clonotype: With a much larger clone just one base away, this may be a read error. The chain employs TRBV11-2 and TRBJ1-2; D gene ambiguous. The CDR3 is 14 amino acids. Germline loops: CDR1 SGHAT, CDR2 FQNNGV. The CDR3 protein is CARSLGQVNYGYTF. In nucleotides, the CDR3 is TGTGCCCGCAGCTTAGGGCAGGTTAACTATGGCTACACCTTC.

V and J are TRBV29-1 and TRBJ1-5, with 10 bases fitting TRBD1. V was pared by 4 bases and J by 4 bases, with 7 bases of the junction left unmatched. CDR3 length: 15 residues. Germline-derived CDR1 and CDR2 are SQVTM and ANQGSEA. The CDR3 nucleotides read TGCAGCGTTGGGACAGGGGGAGGGGGAAATCAGCCCCAGCATTTT. This encodes CSVGTGGGGNQPQHF.

Many counts were recorded for this clonotype. The chain's CDR3 is CASSGQNYEQYF. DNA for the CDR3: TGTGCCAGCAGCGGACAGAACTACGAGCAGTACTTC. The chain joins TRBV7-2 to TRBJ2-7; D is possibly TRBD1 (6 bases). The V gene lost 5 bases and the J gene lost 3 bases, with 8 bases spanning the gap. CDR3 length equals 12 residues. Germline V CDR1 and CDR2: SGHTA, FQGNSA.

This clonotype has a count of ten or more. The chain joins TRBV29-1 to TRBJ2-7; tentative D call: TRBD1 (6 bases). The V gene lost 4 bases and the J gene lost 0 bases, with 10 bases spanning the gap. The CDR3 spans 13 residues. Germline V gives CDR1 SQVTM, CDR2 ANQGSEA. CDR3 nucleotides: TGCAGCGTTGGTACAGGGTCCTCCTACGAGCAGTACTTC. Protein product: CSVGTGSSYEQYF.

This clonotype was seen at least ten times. This chain links TRBV29-1 with TRBJ2-2, with D possibly TRBD2 on 7 matching bases. Germline-derived CDR1 and CDR2 are SQVTM and ANQGSEA. CDR3 length: 14 amino acids. V shed 3 bases and J shed 3 bases, with 11 bases lying between them. CDR3 region: CSVDGGLDTGELFF. The CDR3 nucleotides are TGCAGCGTTGACGGGGGGCTGGACACCGGGGAGCTGTTTTTT.

The table lists this clonotype with many counts. This rearrangement joins TRBV7-8 to TRBJ2-7; D call uncertain. Germline loops: CDR1 SGHVS, CDR2 FQNEAQ. This CDR3 is built from 12 residues. CDR3 sequence reads: CLFRIMARKQYF. The CDR3 DNA is TGTCTGTTCCGGATCATGGCTCGGAAGCAGTACTTC.

This clonotype was counted once. CDR3 sequence reads: CASTKGDSSGNTIYF. CDR3 nucleotide sequence: TGCGCCAGCACCAAAGGGGACAGCTCTGGAAACACCATATATTTT. The chain joins TRBV10-2 to TRBJ1-3, with TRBD1 matching over 7 bases. The germline CDR1 and CDR2 sequences are WSHSY and SAAADI. This CDR3 has 15 amino acids. V lost 7 bases and J lost 0; bases outside the gene matches: 6.